A selection of T cell receptor beta chains follows, all from one sample in a study of T cell changes during pregnancy in multiple sclerosis. Produced via immunoSEQ multiplex PCR; TCRdb's table is partial and in-frame only. The data contain tens of thousands of clones, 85% to 90% of them singletons. The sample here was CD4+ T cells from peripheral blood mononuclear cells, taken in the first trimester of pregnancy. Receptor source: a female donor with multiple sclerosis, enrolled in a pregnancy study. The CDR3 runs from the conserved cysteine through the conserved F or W. D genes are given only for firm matches. Only some rows state a clone size, as once, few, many or a class for expanded clones.

>TRBD2|.|TRBJ2-1|TRBV29-1
CSVGPGLGPNEQFF
TGCAGCGTGGGGCCGGGACTAGGGCCCAATGAGCAGTTCTTC
>.|.|TRBJ2-6|TRBV5-1
CASSPRDFGSGANVLTF
TGCGCCAGCAGCCCCAGGGACTTCGGCTCTGGGGCCAACGTCCTGACTTTC
>TRBD1|.|TRBJ2-1|TRBV9
CASSVATGALPPTEQFF
TGTGCCAGCAGCGTAGCTACAGGGGCTCTACCCCCCACTGAGCAGTTCTTC
>.|.|TRBJ1-2|TRBV30
CAWRRGTIPYGYTF
TGTGCCTGGAGACGCGGGACTATCCCTTATGGCTACACCTTC
>.|.|TRBJ1-3|TRBV5-4
CASSRGSGNTIYF
TGTGCCAGCAGCCGGGGCTCTGGAAACACCATATATTTT
>.|.|TRBJ2-7|TRBV14
CASSQGFSVAHREQYF
TGTGCCAGCAGCCAAGGATTTAGCGTGGCCCATCGGGAGCAGTACTTC
>.|.|TRBJ2-5|TRBV4-1
CASSQAGGTQYF
TGCGCCAGCAGCCAAGCTGGCGGGACCCAGTACTTC
>.|.|TRBJ2-3|TRBV28
CASSSGLRSTQYF
TGTGCCAGCAGTTCGGGACTTCGTAGTACGCAGTATTTT
>.|.|TRBJ1-1|TRBV2
CASSEGGRGAFF
TGTGCCAGCAGTGAAGGCGGTCGCGGAGCTTTCTTT
>.|.|TRBJ2-3|TRBV4-2
CASSQTGWEGTDTQYF
TGTGCCAGCAGCCAGACGGGCTGGGAGGGCACAGATACGCAGTATTTT
>TRBD1|few|TRBJ1-3|TRBV9
CASSGAGGSGNTIYF
TGTGCCAGCAGCGGGGCAGGGGGTTCTGGAAACACCATATATTTT
>.|.|TRBJ1-4|TRBV7-2
CASSLRQAEKLFF
TGTGCCAGCAGCCTCAGACAGGCTGAAAAACTGTTTTTT
>TRBD1|.|TRBJ2-1|TRBV10-3
CAISADRVDNEQFF
TGTGCCATCAGTGCGGACAGGGTGGACAATGAGCAGTTCTTC
>TRBD2|.|TRBJ2-7|TRBV4-2
CASSQVLAGARYEQYF
TGTGCCAGCAGCCAAGTCCTAGCGGGGGCCCGCTACGAGCAGTACTTC
>TRBD1|.|TRBJ2-7|TRBV27
CASSSNTGVRSYEQYF
TGTGCCAGCAGTTCAAATACAGGGGTGCGCTCCTACGAGCAGTACTTC
>TRBD1|.|TRBJ1-2|TRBV10-3
CAISREGQGAVYGYTF
TGTGCCATCAGCAGGGAAGGACAGGGGGCGGTCTATGGCTACACCTTC
>TRBD1|.|TRBJ2-3|TRBV5-1
CASSPLETPGQGYFTDTQYF
TGCGCCAGCAGCCCGCTGGAGACCCCGGGACAGGGGTATTTTACAGATACGCAGTATTTT
>.|.|TRBJ1-5|TRBV6-1
CASSGQENQPQHF
TGTGCCAGCAGTGGTCAAGAGAATCAGCCCCAGCATTTT
>.|.|TRBJ1-6|TRBV7-2
CASSLSRQRINSPLHF
TGTGCCAGCAGCTTAAGTCGACAGAGGATAAATTCACCCCTCCACTTT
>TRBD2|.|TRBJ2-1|TRBV19
CASNSGLAGANEQFF
TGTGCCAGCAACTCGGGACTAGCGGGAGCGAATGAGCAGTTCTTC
>.|.|TRBJ1-3|TRBV11-3
CASSPRSGAGNTIYF
TGTGCCAGCAGCCCCAGGTCGGGGGCTGGAAACACCATATATTTT
>.|.|TRBJ1-1|TRBV30
CASNPRTDRSTEAFF
TGTGCCTCTAACCCCCGGACAGACAGATCGACTGAAGCTTTCTTT
>.|few|TRBJ1-1|TRBV20-1
CSARSHTEAFF
TGCAGTGCTAGAAGCCACACTGAAGCTTTCTTT
>.|few|TRBJ1-5|TRBV7-6
CASSLLGHQPQHF
TGTGCCAGCAGCTTACTAGGTCATCAGCCCCAGCATTTT
>TRBD1|.|TRBJ1-2|TRBV5-5
CASSPRDRVGINYGYTF
TGTGCCAGCAGCCCCCGGGACAGGGTGGGAATTAACTATGGCTACACCTTC
>.|.|TRBJ1-4|TRBV7-2
CASSGGTTNEKLFF
TGTGCCAGCAGCGGCGGAACAACTAATGAAAAACTGTTTTTT
>.|.|TRBJ2-2|TRBV5-4
CASSLGAVNTGELFF
TGTGCCAGCAGCTTGGGGGCCGTGAACACCGGGGAGCTGTTTTTT
>TRBD2|.|TRBJ2-5|TRBV7-3
CASSLSGPSGGYQETQYF
TGTGCCAGCAGCTTAAGTGGTCCTAGCGGGGGCTACCAAGAGACCCAGTACTTC
>.|.|TRBJ2-3|TRBV6-6
CASSSLSRTDTQYF
TGTGCCAGCAGTTCCCTTTCTCGCACAGATACGCAGTATTTT
>TRBD2|.|TRBJ2-5|TRBV7-2
CASSSSGGPRETQYF
TGTGCCAGCAGCTCTAGCGGGGGGCCGCGGGAGACCCAGTACTTC
>TRBD1|.|TRBJ1-1|TRBV5-1
CASSFGRGASYTEAFF
TGCGCCAGCAGCTTCGGCAGGGGGGCTTCGTACACTGAAGCTTTCTTT
>.|.|TRBJ1-1|TRBV20-1
CRLTANTEAFF
TGCAGGTTGACAGCGAACACTGAAGCTTTCTTT
>.|once|TRBJ1-2|TRBV6-1
CASSVQGPTYGYTF
TGTGCCAGCAGCGTACAGGGACCGACCTATGGCTACACCTTC
>TRBD2|once|TRBJ2-5|TRBV7-9
CASSTNFGSGSGETQYF
TGTGCCAGCAGCACCAATTTTGGCAGCGGGAGCGGGGAGACCCAGTACTTC
>.|.|TRBJ2-7|TRBV21-1
CASSDRGLAYEQYF
TGTGCCAGCAGCGACAGGGGGCTGGCCTACGAGCAGTACTTC
>.|.|TRBJ2-2|TRBV2
CASSEGTYTGELFF
TGTGCCAGCAGTGAAGGGACTTACACCGGGGAGCTGTTTTTT
>TRBD1|.|TRBJ2-5|TRBV5-1
CASSRGTGGLETQYF
TGCGCCAGCAGCAGAGGGACAGGGGGCTTGGAGACCCAGTACTTC
>TRBD1|.|TRBJ1-1|TRBV29-1
CSVYVQGASPEAFF
TGCAGCGTTTATGTACAGGGGGCGAGCCCTGAAGCTTTCTTT
>TRBD1|.|TRBJ1-2|TRBV27
CASSLQGDYGYTF
TGTGCCAGCAGTTTACAGGGGGACTATGGCTACACCTTC
>TRBD2|.|TRBJ2-4|TRBV5-6
CASSGGVGVGNIQYF
TGTGCCAGCAGCGGGGGGGTCGGGGTCGGGAACATTCAGTACTTC
>TRBD1|.|TRBJ2-7|TRBV6-5
CASSYPGTGSDEQYF
TGTGCCAGCAGTTACCCCGGGACAGGGAGCGACGAGCAGTACTTC
>.|.|TRBJ1-1|TRBV11-3
CASSLVQSTGGLAFF
TGTGCCAGCAGCTTAGTTCAATCTACGGGGGGACTGGCTTTCTTT
>.|.|TRBJ2-1|TRBV2
CASSDRGWDEQFF
TGTGCCAGCAGTGACAGGGGATGGGATGAGCAGTTCTTC
>TRBD1|.|TRBJ1-2|TRBV14
CASSQNRGLGYTF
TGTGCCAGCAGCCAAAACAGGGGGCTTGGCTACACCTTC
>TRBD1|.|TRBJ1-3|TRBV6-1
CASSGWTGLGSTIYF
TGTGCCAGCAGTGGTTGGACAGGGCTCGGAAGCACCATATATTTT
>TRBD1|once|TRBJ2-1|TRBV27
CASRLTGQARNEQFF
TGTGCCAGCAGACTAACCGGACAGGCTCGGAATGAGCAGTTCTTC
>TRBD1|.|TRBJ2-2|TRBV28
CASGAGGTGELFF
TGTGCCAGCGGGGCAGGGGGCACCGGGGAGCTGTTTTTT
>.|once|TRBJ2-1|TRBV5-1
CASNGGPSYNEQFF
TGCGCCAGTAACGGGGGACCTTCCTACAATGAGCAGTTCTTC
>.|.|TRBJ1-5|TRBV18
CASSPPGENQPQHF
TGTGCCAGCTCACCACCAGGAGAGAATCAGCCCCAGCATTTT
>TRBD2|.|TRBJ2-2|TRBV11-2
CASSFSGRITGELFF
TGTGCCAGCAGCTTTAGCGGGAGAATCACCGGGGAGCTGTTTTTT